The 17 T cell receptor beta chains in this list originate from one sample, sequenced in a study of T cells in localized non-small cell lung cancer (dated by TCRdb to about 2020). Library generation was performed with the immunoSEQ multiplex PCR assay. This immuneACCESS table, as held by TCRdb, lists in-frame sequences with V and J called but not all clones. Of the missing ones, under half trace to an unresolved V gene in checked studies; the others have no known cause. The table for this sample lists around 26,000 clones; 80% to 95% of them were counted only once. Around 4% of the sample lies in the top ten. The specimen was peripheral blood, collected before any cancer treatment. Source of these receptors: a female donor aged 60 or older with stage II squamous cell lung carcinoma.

The CDR3, as DNA: TGCGCCAGCAGTGAGACCCCACAGGGGGTAGAGGAGCAGTACTTC. Protein product: CASSETPQGVEEQYF. The rearrangement joins TRBV10-1 to TRBJ2-7; 8 nucleotides match TRBD1. The CDR3 has 15 amino acids. The V gene's germline CDR1 is WNHNN and CDR2 SYGVQD (reference sequence). J was trimmed by 7 bases and V by 2 bases; bases with no gene match: 10.

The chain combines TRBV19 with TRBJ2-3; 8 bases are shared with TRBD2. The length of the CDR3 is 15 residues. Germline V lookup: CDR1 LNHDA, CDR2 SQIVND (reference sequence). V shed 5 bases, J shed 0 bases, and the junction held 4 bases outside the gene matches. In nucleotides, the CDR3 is TGTGCCAGTAGTTTCACTAGCGGTAGCACAGATACGCAGTATTTT. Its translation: CASSFTSGSTDTQYF. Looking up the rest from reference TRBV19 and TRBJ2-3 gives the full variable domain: DGGITQSPKYLFRKEGQNVTLSCEQNLNHDAMYWYRQDPGQGLRLIYYSQIVNDFQKGDIAEGYSVSREKKESFPLTVTSAQKNPTAFYLCASSFTSGSTDTQYFGPGTRLTVL.

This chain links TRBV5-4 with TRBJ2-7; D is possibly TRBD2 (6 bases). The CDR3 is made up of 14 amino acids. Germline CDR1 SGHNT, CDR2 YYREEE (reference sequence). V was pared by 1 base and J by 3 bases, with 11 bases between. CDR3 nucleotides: TGTGCCAGCAGCTTGCGGGCGGGAAACTACGAGCAGTACTTC. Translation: CASSLRAGNYEQYF.

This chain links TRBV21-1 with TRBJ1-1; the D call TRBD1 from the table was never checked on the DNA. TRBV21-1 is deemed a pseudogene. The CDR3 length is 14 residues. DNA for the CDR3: TGTGCCAGCAGCAAAGAAGGGGGCGGCACTGAAGCTTTCTTT. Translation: CASSKEGGGTEAFF.

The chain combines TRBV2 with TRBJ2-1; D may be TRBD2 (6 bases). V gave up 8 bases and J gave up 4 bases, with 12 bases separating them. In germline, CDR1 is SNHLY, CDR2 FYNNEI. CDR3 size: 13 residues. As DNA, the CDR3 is TGTGCCAGCCAAAGCGGGCAATACAATGAGCAGTTCTTC. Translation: CASQSGQYNEQFF.

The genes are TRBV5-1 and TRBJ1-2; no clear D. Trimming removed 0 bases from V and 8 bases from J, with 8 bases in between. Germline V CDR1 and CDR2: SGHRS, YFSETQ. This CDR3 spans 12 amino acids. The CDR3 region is CASSLARGGYTF. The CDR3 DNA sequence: TGCGCCAGCAGCTTGGCCCGGGGAGGCTACACCTTC.

In DNA, the CDR3 is TGTGCCAGCAGCTCGCCCGGGACAGGGCGAACTCTTAACTATGGCTACACCTTC. The encoded protein is CASSSPGTGRTLNYGYTF. The chain employs TRBV28 and TRBJ1-2; 9 nucleotides line up with TRBD1. The length of the CDR3 is 18 residues. J lost 1 base, V lost 6 bases, and 15 bases had no gene match. Per the germline V gene, CDR1 is MDHEN and CDR2 is SYDVKM.

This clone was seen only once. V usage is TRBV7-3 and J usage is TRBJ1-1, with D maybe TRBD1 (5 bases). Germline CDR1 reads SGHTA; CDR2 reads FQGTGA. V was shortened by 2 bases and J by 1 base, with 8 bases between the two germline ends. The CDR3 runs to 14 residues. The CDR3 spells CASSLGGANTEAFF. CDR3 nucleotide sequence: TGTGCCAGCAGCTTAGGAGGGGCGAACACTGAAGCTTTCTTT. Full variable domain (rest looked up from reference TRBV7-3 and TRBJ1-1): GAGVSQTPSNKVTEKGKYVELRCDPISGHTALYWYRQSLGQGPEFLIYFQGTGAADDSGLPNDRFFAVRPEGSVSTLKIQRTERGDSAVYLCASSLGGANTEAFFGQGTRLTVV.

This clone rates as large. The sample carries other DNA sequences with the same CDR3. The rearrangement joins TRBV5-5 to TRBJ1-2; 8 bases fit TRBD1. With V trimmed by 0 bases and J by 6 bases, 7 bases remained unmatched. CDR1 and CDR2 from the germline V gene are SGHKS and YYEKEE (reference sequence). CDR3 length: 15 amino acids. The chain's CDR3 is CASSLVAGGWNGYTF. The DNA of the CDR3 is TGTGCCAGCAGCTTGGTGGCAGGGGGCTGGAATGGCTACACCTTC.

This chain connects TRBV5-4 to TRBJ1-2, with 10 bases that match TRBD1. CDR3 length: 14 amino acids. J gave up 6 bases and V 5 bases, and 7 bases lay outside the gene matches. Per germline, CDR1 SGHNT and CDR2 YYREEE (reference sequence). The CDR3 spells CASRLWTGGHGYTF. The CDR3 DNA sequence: TGTGCCAGCAGACTATGGACAGGGGGACATGGCTACACCTTC.

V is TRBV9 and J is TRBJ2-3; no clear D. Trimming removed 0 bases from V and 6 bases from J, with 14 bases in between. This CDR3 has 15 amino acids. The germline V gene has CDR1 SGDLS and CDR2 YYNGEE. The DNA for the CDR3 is TGTGCCAGCAGCGTAGGTATGTCTGGCAAGGATACGCAGTATTTT. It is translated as CASSVGMSGKDTQYF.

The CDR3 bases are TGTGCCTGGAGTAAACCGGGACTCCTCACCGGGGAGCTGTTTTTT. Residues: CAWSKPGLLTGELFF. This chain uses TRBV30 with TRBJ2-2; tentatively, D is TRBD2 (6 bases). CDR3 length: 15 amino acids. Germline loops: CDR1 GTSNPN, CDR2 SVGIG (reference sequence). V gave up 2 bases and J gave up 4 bases, with 14 bases separating them.

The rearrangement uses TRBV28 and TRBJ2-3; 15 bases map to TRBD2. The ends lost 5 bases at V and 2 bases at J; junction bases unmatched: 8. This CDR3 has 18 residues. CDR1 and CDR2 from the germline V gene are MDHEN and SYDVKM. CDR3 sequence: CASSLSGLAGGTTDTQYF. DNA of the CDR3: TGTGCCAGCAGTCTCTCGGGACTAGCGGGAGGAACCACAGATACGCAGTATTTT.

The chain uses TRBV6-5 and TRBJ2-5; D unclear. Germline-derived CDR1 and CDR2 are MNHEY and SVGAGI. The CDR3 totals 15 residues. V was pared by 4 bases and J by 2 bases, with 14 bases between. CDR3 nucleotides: TGTGCCAGCAGTTTTGGTGGGAACGGTCAAGAGACCCAGTACTTC. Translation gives CASSFGGNGQETQYF.

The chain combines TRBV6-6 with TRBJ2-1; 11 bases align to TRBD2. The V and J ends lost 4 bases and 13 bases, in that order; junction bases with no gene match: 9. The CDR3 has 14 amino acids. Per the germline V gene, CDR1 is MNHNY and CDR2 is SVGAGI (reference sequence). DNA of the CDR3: TGTGCCAGCAGTTCCGGGACTAGCGGAAATCATCAGTTCTTC. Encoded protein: CASSSGTSGNHQFF.

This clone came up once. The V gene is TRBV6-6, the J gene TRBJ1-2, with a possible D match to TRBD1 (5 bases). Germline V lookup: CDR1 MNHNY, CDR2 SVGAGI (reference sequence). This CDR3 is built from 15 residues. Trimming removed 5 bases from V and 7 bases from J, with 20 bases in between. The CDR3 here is CASSPGTGIVFGYTF. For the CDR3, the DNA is TGTGCCAGCAGTCCCGGGACGGGGATTGTGTTTGGCTACACCTTC.

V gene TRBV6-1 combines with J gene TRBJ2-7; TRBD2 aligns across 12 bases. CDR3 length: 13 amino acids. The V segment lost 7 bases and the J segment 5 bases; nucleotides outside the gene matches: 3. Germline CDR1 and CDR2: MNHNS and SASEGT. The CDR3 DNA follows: TGTGCCAGCACGAGGACTAGCGGGAACGAGCAGTACTTC. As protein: CASTRTSGNEQYF.